Described below is a single TCR beta chain sequence and its context. The entry originates in a study of blood T cell repertoires in COVID-19. Enrolled during active infection, Seattle patients were then followed longitudinally. V lost 9 bases to trimming and J lost 4 bases; unmatched junction nucleotides: 12. CDR3 length: 14 amino acids. CDR1 and CDR2 (germline): SGHRS, YFSETQ. Authors' data handling: Reference gene primers were amplified, and this amplification served to estimate nucleated cell counts. Profiling relied on immunoSEQ multiplex PCR, and the TCRdb table lists in-frame clones only, not all of them. That table furnishes V, J and clone size, whereas the DNA furnished D and trimming. This table has 250,000 to 350,000 clones, 84% appearing once.

This sequence originates from a human donor with COVID-19, enrolled during active disease. The donor label of this sample is uncertain. Material for sequencing was peripheral blood. V usage is TRBV5-1 and J usage is TRBJ1-2; 7 bases align to TRBD1. The CDR3 bases are TGCGCCACCAGACAGGGCGGGTCGATCTATGGCTACACCTTC. Translation gives CATRQGGSIYGYTF.